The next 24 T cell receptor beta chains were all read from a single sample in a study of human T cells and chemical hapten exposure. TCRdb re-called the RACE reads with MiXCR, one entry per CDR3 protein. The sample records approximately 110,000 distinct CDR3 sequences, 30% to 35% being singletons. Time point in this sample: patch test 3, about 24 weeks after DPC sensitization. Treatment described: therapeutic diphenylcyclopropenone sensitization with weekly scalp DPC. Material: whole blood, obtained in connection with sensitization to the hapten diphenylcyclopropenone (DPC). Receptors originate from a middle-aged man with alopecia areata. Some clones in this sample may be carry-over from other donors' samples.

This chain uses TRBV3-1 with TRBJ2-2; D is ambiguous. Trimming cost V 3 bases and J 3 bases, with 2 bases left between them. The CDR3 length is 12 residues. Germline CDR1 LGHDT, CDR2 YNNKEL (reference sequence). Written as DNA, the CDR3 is TGTGCCAGCAGCCAGCACACCGGGGAGCTGTTTTTT. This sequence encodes CASSQHTGELFF.

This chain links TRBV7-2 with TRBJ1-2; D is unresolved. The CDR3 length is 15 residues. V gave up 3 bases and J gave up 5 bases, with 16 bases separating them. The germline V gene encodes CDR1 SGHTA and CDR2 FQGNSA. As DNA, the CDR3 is TGTGCCAGCAGCTTGACATACTCCGAGGCATATGGCTACACCTTC. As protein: CASSLTYSEAYGYTF.

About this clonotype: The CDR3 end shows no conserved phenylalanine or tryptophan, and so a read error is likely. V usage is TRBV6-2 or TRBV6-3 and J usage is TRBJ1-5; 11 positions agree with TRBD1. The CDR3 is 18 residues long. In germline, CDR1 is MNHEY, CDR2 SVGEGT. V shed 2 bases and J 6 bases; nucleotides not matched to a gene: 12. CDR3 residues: CASSYPKDRGLWGQPQHS. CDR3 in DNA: TGTGCCAGCAGTTACCCCAAGGACAGGGGGCTATGGGGTCAGCCCCAGCATTCT.

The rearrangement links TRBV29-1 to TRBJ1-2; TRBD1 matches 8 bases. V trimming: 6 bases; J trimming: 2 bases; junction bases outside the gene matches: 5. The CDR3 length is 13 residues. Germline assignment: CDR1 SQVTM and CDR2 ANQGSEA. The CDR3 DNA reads TGCAGCGTAGGGGACAGGTGGAACTATGGCTACACCTTC. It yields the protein CSVGDRWNYGYTF. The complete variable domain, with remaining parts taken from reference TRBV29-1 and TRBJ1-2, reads SAVISQKPSRDICQRGTSLTIQCQVDSQVTMMFWYRQQPGQSLTLIATANQGSEATYESGFVIDKFPISRPNLTFSTLTVSNMSPEDSSIYLCSVGDRWNYGYTFGSGTRLTVV.

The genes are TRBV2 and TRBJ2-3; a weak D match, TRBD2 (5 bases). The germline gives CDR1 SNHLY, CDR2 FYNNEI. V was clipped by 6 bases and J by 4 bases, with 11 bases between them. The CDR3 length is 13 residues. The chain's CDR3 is CASSTSEADTQYF. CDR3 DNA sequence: TGTGCCAGCAGCACTAGTGAGGCAGATACGCAGTATTTT.

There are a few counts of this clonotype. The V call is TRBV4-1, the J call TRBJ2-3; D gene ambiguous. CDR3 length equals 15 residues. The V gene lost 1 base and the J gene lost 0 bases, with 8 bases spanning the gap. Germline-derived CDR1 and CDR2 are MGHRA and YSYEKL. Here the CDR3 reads CASSQGLPSTDTQYF. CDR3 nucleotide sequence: TGCGCCAGCAGCCAAGGACTCCCTAGCACAGATACGCAGTATTTT.

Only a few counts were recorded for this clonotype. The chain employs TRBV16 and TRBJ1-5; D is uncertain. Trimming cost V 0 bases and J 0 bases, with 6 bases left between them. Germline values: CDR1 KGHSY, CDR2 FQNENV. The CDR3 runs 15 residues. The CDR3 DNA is TGTGCCAGCAGCCAATCGTCGAATAGCAATCAGCCCCAGCATTTT. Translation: CASSQSSNSNQPQHF. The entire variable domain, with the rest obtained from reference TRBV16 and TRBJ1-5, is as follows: GEEVAQTPKHLVRGEGQKAKLYCAPIKGHSYVFWYQQVLKNEFKFLISFQNENVFDETGMPKERFSAKCLPNSPCSLEIQATKLEDSAVYFCASSQSSNSNQPQHFGDGTRLSIL.

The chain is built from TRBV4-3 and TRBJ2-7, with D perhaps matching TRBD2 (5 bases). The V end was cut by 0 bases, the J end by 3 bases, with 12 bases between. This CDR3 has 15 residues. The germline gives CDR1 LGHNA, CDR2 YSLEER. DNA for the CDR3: TGCGCCAGCAGCCAAGATAGAGGGTGGGTCTACGAGCAGTACTTC. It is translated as CASSQDRGWVYEQYF.

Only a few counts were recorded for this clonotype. The CDR3 coding sequence is TGTGCCAGCAGCCCCCCGTATATTAGCTCGAACACCGGGGAGCTGTTTTTT. Translating it yields CASSPPYISSNTGELFF. V and J are TRBV28 and TRBJ2-2; no clear D gene. CDR1 is MDHEN, CDR2 SYDVKM, per germline. The CDR3 extends over 17 amino acids. Trimming removed 6 bases at V and 0 bases at J, with 17 bases between.

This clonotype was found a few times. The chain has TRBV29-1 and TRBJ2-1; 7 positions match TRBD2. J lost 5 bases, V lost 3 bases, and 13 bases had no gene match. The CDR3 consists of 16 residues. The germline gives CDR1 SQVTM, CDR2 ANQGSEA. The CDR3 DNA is TGCAGCGTTGATGGCCGGGGGGACTGGATTAACAATGAGCAGTTCTTC. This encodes CSVDGRGDWINNEQFF.

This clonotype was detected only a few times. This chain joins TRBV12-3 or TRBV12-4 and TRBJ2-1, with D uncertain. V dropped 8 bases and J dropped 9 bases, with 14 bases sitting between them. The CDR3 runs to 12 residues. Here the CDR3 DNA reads TGTGCCAGCTCCCTTTCCAGTGGTGAGCAGTTCTTC. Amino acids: CASSLSSGEQFF.

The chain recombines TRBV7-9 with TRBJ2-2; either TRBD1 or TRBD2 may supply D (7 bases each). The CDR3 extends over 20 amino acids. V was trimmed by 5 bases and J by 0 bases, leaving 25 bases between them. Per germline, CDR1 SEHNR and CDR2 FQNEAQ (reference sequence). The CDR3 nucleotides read TGTGCCAGCAGCCACCTAAATGGGGGGGCGACAGGGCCGAACACCGGGGAGCTGTTTTTT. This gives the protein CASSHLNGGATGPNTGELFF.

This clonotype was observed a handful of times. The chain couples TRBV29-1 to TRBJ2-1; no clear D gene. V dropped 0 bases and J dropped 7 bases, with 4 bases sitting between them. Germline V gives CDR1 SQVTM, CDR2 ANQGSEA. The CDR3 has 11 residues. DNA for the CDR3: TGCAGCGTTGAAGATCTTAATGAGCAGTTCTTC. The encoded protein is CSVEDLNEQFF.

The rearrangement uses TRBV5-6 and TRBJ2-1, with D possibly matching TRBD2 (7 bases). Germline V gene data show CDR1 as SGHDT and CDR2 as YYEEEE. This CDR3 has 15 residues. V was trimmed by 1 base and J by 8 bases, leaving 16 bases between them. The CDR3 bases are TGTGCCAGCAGCTTGAGTCGGGGGGCCTTCGATGAGCAGTTCTTC. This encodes CASSLSRGAFDEQFF. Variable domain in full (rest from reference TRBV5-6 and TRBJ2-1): DAGVTQSPTHLIKTRGQQVTLRCSPKSGHDTVSWYQQALGQGPQFIFQYYEEEERQRGNFPDRFSGHQFPNYSSELNVNALLLGDSALYLCASSLSRGAFDEQFFGPGTRLTVL.

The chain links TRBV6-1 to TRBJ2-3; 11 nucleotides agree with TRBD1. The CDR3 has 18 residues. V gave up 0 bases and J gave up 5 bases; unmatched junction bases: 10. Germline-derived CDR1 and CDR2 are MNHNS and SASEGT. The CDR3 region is CASSEALPAGTGGDTQYF. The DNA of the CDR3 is TGTGCCAGCAGTGAAGCGCTTCCTGCCGGGACAGGGGGAGATACGCAGTATTTT.

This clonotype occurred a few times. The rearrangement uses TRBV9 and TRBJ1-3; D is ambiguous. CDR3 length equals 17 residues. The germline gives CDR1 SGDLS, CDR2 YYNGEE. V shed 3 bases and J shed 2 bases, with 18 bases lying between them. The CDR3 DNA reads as TGTGCCAGCAGCGACTCACCCACGACTGTGGCTGGAAACACCATATATTTT. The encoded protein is CASSDSPTTVAGNTIYF. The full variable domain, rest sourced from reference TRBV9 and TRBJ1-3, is DSGVTQTPKHLITATGQRVTLRCSPRSGDLSVYWYQQSLDQGLQFLIQYYNGEERAKGNILERFSAQQFPDLHSELNLSSLELGDSALYFCASSDSPTTVAGNTIYFGEGSWLTVV.

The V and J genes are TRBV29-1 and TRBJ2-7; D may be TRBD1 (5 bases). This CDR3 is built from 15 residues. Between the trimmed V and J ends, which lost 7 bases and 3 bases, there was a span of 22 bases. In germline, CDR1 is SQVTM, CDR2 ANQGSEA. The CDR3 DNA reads TGCAGCGAGCCCCCGTCCCCGACAGAGTTCTACGAGCAGTACGTC. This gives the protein CSEPPSPTEFYEQYV.

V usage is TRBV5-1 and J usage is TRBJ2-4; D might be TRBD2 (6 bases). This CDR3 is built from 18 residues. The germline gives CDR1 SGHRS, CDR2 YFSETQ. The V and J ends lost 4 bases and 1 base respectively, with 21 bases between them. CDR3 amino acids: CASSRGWGVGAAKNIQYF. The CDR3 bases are TGCGCCAGCAGCCGAGGTTGGGGGGTCGGTGCGGCCAAAAACATTCAGTACTTC.

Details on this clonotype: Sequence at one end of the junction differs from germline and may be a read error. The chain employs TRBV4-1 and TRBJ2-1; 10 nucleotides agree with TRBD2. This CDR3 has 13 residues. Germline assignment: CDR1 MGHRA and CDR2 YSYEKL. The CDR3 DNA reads TGCGCCAGCAGCGGGCTAGCGGGAGAAAGGGTAATCTTC. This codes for CASSGLAGERVIF.

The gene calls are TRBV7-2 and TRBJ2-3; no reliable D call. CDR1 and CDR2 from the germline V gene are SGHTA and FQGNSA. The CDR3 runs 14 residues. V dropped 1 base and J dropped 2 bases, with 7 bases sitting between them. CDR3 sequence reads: CASSLERFTDTQYF. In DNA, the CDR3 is TGTGCCAGCAGCTTAGAACGGTTCACAGATACGCAGTATTTT.

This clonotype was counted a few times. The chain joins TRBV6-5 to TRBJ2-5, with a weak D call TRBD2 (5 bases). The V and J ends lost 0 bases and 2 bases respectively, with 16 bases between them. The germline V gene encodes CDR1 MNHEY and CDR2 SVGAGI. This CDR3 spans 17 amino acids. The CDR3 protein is CASSYSGWSSGQETQYF. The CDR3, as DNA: TGTGCCAGCAGTTACTCGGGGTGGTCAAGCGGACAAGAGACCCAGTACTTC.

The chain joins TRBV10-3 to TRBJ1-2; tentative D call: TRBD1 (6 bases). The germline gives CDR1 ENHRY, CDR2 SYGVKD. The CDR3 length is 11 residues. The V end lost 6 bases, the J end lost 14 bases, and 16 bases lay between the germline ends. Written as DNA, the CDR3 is TGTGCCATCAGGGAGGACAGTCCGTTGACCTTC. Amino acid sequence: CAIREDSPLTF.

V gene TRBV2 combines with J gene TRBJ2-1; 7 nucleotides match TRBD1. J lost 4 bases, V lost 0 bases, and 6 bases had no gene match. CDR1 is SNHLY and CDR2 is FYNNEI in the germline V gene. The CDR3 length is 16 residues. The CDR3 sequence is CASSEALQGWYNEQFF. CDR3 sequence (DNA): TGTGCCAGCAGTGAAGCGCTACAGGGGTGGTACAATGAGCAGTTCTTC.

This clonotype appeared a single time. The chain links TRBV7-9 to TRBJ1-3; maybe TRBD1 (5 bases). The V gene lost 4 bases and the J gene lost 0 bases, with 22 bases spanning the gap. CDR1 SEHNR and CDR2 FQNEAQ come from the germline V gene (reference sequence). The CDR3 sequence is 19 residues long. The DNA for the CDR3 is TGTGCCAGCAGCTCGCTTATAGACAGACTGACCCCCTCTGGAAACACCATATATTTT. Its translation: CASSSLIDRLTPSGNTIYF.